This T cell receptor (beta chain) was retrieved from a study of shared clonotypes between healthy human individuals. The method was immunoSEQ multiplex PCR; TCRdb's version includes in-frame clones alone and lacks a portion of them. The sample carries about 1.1 million clones, approximately 78% recorded once. Trimming cost V 5 bases and J 1 base, with 13 bases left between them. The CDR3 contains 15 residues. Germline V gene lookup returns CDR1 SGHTA and CDR2 FQGTGA. This sequence was found in a man younger than 35 in good health. Some clones in this sample may be carry-over from other donors' samples. The gene calls are TRBV7-3 and TRBJ2-3; D possibly corresponds to TRBD1 (6 bases). Sample: memory CD4+ T cells from PBMCs. Documented subset: CD45RA-negative fraction. The CDR3 DNA sequence: TGTGCCAGCAGCAGGCAGGGGCCTCGCACAGATACGCAGTATTTT. Translation gives CASSRQGPRTDTQYF.